This TCR beta chain was documented in a study of prognosis after radiotherapy for stage I lung cancer. Study in general: Among the enrolled patients, approximately 13 had newly diagnosed primary stage I lung tumors, while about 5 had oligometastatic NSCLC following surgical resection of the primary tumor. SBRT radiotherapy used 3 to 5 fractions and a biologically effective dose of at least 100 Gy.

V shed 6 bases, J shed 7 bases, and the junction held 7 bases outside the gene matches. Germline values: CDR1 DFQATT, CDR2 SNEGSKA (reference sequence). This CDR3 is 14 amino acids long. It was by two-round multiplex PCR that TCR beta CDR3 was amplified from genomic DNA. For every TRBV and TRBJ gene, a specific primer was used in first-round PCR. Second-round PCR used universal primers. MiXCR, applied by TCRdb to the multiplex PCR reads, yields one record per CDR3 protein. The sample lists some 56,000 distinct CDR3 sequences, about 26% occurring once. Comment on this clonotype: The antigen is undetermined.

Study results and caveats: Once stereotactic body radiation therapy had been given, unique TCR clone counts fell, with a median of roughly 9,300 versus 7,200.

This chain links TRBV20-1 with TRBJ2-1; TRBD2 aligns across 12 bases. The clonotype originates from a donor at least 50 years old with non-small cell lung cancer. The input for sequencing was PBMCs, taken before or after stereotactic body radiation therapy (not recorded which). The CDR3: CSARLTSGGNEQFF. DNA for the CDR3: TGCAGTGCCAGGTTGACTAGCGGGGGTAATGAGCAGTTCTTC.